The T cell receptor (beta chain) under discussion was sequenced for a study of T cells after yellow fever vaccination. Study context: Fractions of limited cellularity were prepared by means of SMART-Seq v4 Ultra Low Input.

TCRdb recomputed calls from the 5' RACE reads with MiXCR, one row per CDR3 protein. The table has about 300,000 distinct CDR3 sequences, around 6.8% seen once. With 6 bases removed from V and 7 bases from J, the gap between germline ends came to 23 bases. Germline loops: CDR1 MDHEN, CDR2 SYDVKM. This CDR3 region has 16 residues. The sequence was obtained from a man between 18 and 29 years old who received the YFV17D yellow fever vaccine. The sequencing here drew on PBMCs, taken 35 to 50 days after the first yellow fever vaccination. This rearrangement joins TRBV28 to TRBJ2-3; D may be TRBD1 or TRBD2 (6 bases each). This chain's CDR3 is CASSPLGGAPRNTQYF. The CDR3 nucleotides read TGTGCCAGCAGCCCCCTCGGGGGCGCCCCAAGGAATACGCAGTATTTT. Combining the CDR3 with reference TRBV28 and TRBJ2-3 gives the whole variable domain DVKVTQSSRYLVKRTGEKVFLECVQDMDHENMFWYRQDPGLGLRLIYFSYDVKMKEKGDIPEGYSVSREKKERFSLILESASTNQTSMYLCASSPLGGAPRNTQYFGPGTRLTVL.